This record concerns one T cell receptor (beta chain) sequence. Its antigen is not known. The data stem from a study of T cell repertoires in cytomegalovirus infection. Study-level background: Peptides in the study included HLA-C-restricted and HLA-B-restricted CMV epitopes. CMV infection and matching HLA type were both indicated by public TCR beta signatures.

Study results and limitations: Public TCR beta family frequency separated CMV-and-HLA carriers, including in an independent cohort. Dominating the ex vivo response were HLA-C-restricted CMV-specific TCR beta clonotypes.

TCRdb independently ran MiXCR on the reads; one entry per CDR3 protein. The data hold about 400,000 distinct CDR3 sequences, with about 35% observed a single time. Trimming stripped 3 bases from V and 5 bases from J, with 16 bases between. The CDR3 contains 15 residues. The V gene's germline CDR1 is SEHNR and CDR2 FQNEAQ (reference sequence). V and J are TRBV7-9 and TRBJ1-1; possibly TRBD1 for D (6 bases). The TCR comes from a human donor in good health (CMV status not recorded). Some clones in this sample may be carry-over from other donors' samples. The sequencing here drew on cultured PBMCs, taken from culture after CMV antigen stimulation. The CDR3 DNA sequence: TGTGCCAGCAGCTTCGGTCAGGGGTTATGGACTGAAGCTTTCTTT. It is translated as CASSFGQGLWTEAFF.